The rows below give T cell receptor beta chains drawn from one sample of a study of early T cells in non-severe SARS-CoV-2 infection. TCRdb ran MiXCR on the 5' RACE reads and lists one entry per CDR3 protein. The repertoire has some 80,000 distinct CDR3 sequences, 12% of them found once; the top ten carry around a sixth. The sample was whole blood, taken at baseline. Receptors were obtained from an adult who was a healthcare worker with PCR-confirmed SARS-CoV-2 infection or an uninfected control (not recorded which). The donor label of this sample is uncertain. CDR3s leave out the opening cysteine and the closing phenylalanine or tryptophan. Each record gives: J gene, V gene, CDR3 protein.

J gene: TRBJ2-3
V gene: TRBV6-5
CDR3 protein: ASTALSGGLTDTQY

J gene: TRBJ2-1
V gene: TRBV29-1
CDR3 protein: SVERQYNEQF

J gene: TRBJ2-5
V gene: TRBV29-1
CDR3 protein: SVGPGGETQY

J gene: TRBJ2-2
V gene: TRBV7-6
CDR3 protein: ASSLAAGSNTGELF

J gene: TRBJ2-1
V gene: TRBV27
CDR3 protein: ASKRWDNEQF

J gene: TRBJ1-1
V gene: TRBV11-3
CDR3 protein: ASSLEGGSNTEAF

J gene: TRBJ1-5
V gene: TRBV29-1
CDR3 protein: SVREQGDQPQH

J gene: TRBJ1-6
V gene: TRBV3-1
CDR3 protein: ASGMIKNSPLH

J gene: TRBJ2-5
V gene: TRBV12-3/TRBV12-4
CDR3 protein: ASSLMETQY

J gene: TRBJ2-7
V gene: TRBV5-4
CDR3 protein: ASSLIGQGYEQY

J gene: TRBJ2-3
V gene: TRBV12-3/TRBV12-4
CDR3 protein: ASSPGLAGGNRADTQY

J gene: TRBJ2-7
V gene: TRBV6-5
CDR3 protein: ASRARDRPSYEQY

J gene: TRBJ2-1
V gene: TRBV7-9
CDR3 protein: ASSLGNYIKNNEQF

J gene: TRBJ1-3
V gene: TRBV5-1
CDR3 protein: ASSPGFSGNTIY

J gene: TRBJ2-1
V gene: TRBV4-2
CDR3 protein: ASSRASGRPNEQF

J gene: TRBJ1-3
V gene: TRBV11-1
CDR3 protein: ASSFDRAGNTIY

J gene: TRBJ2-7
V gene: TRBV7-6
CDR3 protein: ASSLRDGTYEQY

J gene: TRBJ2-1
V gene: TRBV7-9
CDR3 protein: ASSPRAVNEHNEQF

J gene: TRBJ2-7
V gene: TRBV30
CDR3 protein: AWSSGTHSSYEQY

J gene: TRBJ2-2
V gene: TRBV7-3
CDR3 protein: ASSLGSPLNTGELF

J gene: TRBJ2-5
V gene: TRBV29-1
CDR3 protein: SVEGSGRAWAETQY

J gene: TRBJ2-3
V gene: TRBV27
CDR3 protein: ASSDAPVLDTQY

J gene: TRBJ1-2
V gene: TRBV5-1
CDR3 protein: ASSLAAALANYGYT

J gene: TRBJ2-7
V gene: TRBV5-1
CDR3 protein: ASSPGQVSYEQY

J gene: TRBJ2-1
V gene: TRBV7-2
CDR3 protein: ASSLESRNEQF

J gene: TRBJ2-3
V gene: TRBV9
CDR3 protein: ASSPRDTETDTQY